The text below deals with one TCR beta chain. Using immunoSEQ multiplex PCR, the repertoire was profiled, and TCRdb retains in-frame clones only, with some absent. The sample records a few hundred thousand clones, 65% to 90% being singletons. This CDR3 has 13 amino acids. V shed 2 bases and J shed 8 bases, with 13 bases lying between them. The germline gives CDR1 SGHRS, CDR2 YFSETQ. These data come from a study of blood T cell repertoires in COVID-19. Across the study: The analysed material was cDNA or gDNA that came from T cells, B-cell-depleted T cells, or PBMCs.

Cohort 3 recovery required two negative PCRs, clearance, or symptom resolution. The sequencing sample was made of PBMCs or T cells enriched from blood (not recorded which). This rearrangement joins TRBV5-1 to TRBJ1-1; D is perhaps TRBD1 (6 bases). This sequence originates from a woman in her late teens or twenties who had recovered from COVID-19. This CDR3 reads CASSFITDREAFF. The CDR3 DNA is TGCGCCAGCAGCTTTATTACTGACAGGGAAGCTTTCTTT.